The source of this T cell receptor (beta chain) is a study of blood T cell repertoires in COVID-19. The germline V gene has CDR1 SGHNT and CDR2 YENEEA. The CDR3 consists of 14 residues. Trimming cost V 9 bases and J 1 base; bases outside gene matches: 7. Some clones are missing from TCRdb's copy, which holds only in-frame ones; the method was immunoSEQ multiplex PCR. The table has roughly 100,000 clones, more than 75% seen once. The sequenced sample was peripheral blood. This chain uses TRBV11-3 with TRBJ1-1; 8 bases match TRBD1. This TCR came from a man aged 55 to 70 with active or convalescent COVID-19. The CDR3 loop is CASSQGGKNTEAFF. CDR3 sequence (DNA): TGTGCCAGTTCACAGGGGGGGAAGAACACTGAAGCTTTCTTT.